This TCR beta chain was sequenced during a study of somatic reversion in DOCK8 deficiency (dated by TCRdb to the early 2020s). Regarding the research as a whole: The study compared the T cell receptor beta repertoires of three groups: DOCK8-deficient patients, DOCK8-revertant patients and healthy volunteers. The DOCK8-deficient patients included in the study had already been reported in previous work. The study examined how somatic reversion of pathogenic DOCK8 variants changes lymphocyte differentiation and function in DOCK8 deficiency.

The paper as a whole reports these results and caveats: The methods did not specify, sample by sample, whether the source material for each sample was whole blood or PBMCs.

The V and J ends are trimmed by 4 bases and 3 bases, leaving 13 bases between them. The CDR3 numbers 15 residues from cysteine through phenylalanine. The read is trimmed to its CDR3 DNA, 45 bases read in frame from base 1. According to the germline V gene (reference sequence), CDR1 reads SGHNT and CDR2 reads YYREEE. The library was built by means of multiplex PCR. Using EuroClonality-NGS primers, the TRB libraries were generated through a one-step amplicon PCR run on 100 ng genomic DNA. Sequencing of the TRB amplicons was done on Illumina MiSeq instruments using 2 x 250 bp version 2 chemistry. For the original study's pipeline: IMGT/HighV-QUEST was the tool used for both primary TRB sequence analysis and V(D)J annotation. Repertoire diversity and composition were evaluated with VDJtools after removing nonfunctional clones and downsampling for comparisons between samples. TCRdb reprocessing: public reads trimmed at Q25 with fastp, clones called with MiXCR, in-frame beta chains kept. When rows share a CDR3 protein, they turn into one entry using the most common DNA and genes. What appears here as the V and J calls and clone size reflects TCRdb's work, not the paper's. Counted in this sample were about 1,300 distinct CDR3 sequences; more than 25% of them appeared once. The ten largest clones represent 80% to 90% of the sample.

Genomic DNA for TCR repertoire analysis was isolated either from whole blood samples or from PBMCs. Samples were obtained from a few DOCK8-revertant patients, with some of these patients sampled at multiple time points. With respect to this clonotype: There is no known antigen for this receptor. No quality values exist for individual bases; no much larger clone is one base distant.

This receptor chain uses TRBV5-4 and TRBJ2-2, and TRBD1 may be the D gene, going by 5 matching bases. What was sequenced was peripheral blood. The cell subset or site label on this specimen signifies: DOCK8-deficient patient with somatic reversion. The receptor was derived from a human donor with DOCK8 deficiency. In nucleotide form, the sequence is TGTGCCAGCAGCCCGGAGACAGAGTACACCGGGGAGCTGTTTTTT. Its amino acids are CASSPETEYTGELFF.